These T cell receptor beta chains were read from a single sample in a study of T cell changes during pregnancy in multiple sclerosis. Here immunoSEQ multiplex PCR was the method, and the copy in TCRdb shows in-frame clones only, minus some. This sample carries over 25,000 clones, about nine tenths of them seen once, and the ten largest clones take roughly 7.5%. The sequencing used CD8+ T cells from peripheral blood mononuclear cells, collected after pregnancy. The receptors stem from a female donor with multiple sclerosis, enrolled in a pregnancy study. Both conserved end residues are part of each CDR3. Each record gives: J gene, clone size, D gene, V gene, CDR3 DNA, CDR3 protein. The D gene is left open where the match is weak. Clone size, where shown, is once, few, many, or a class for clones that have expanded.

J: TRBJ2-1; size: -; D: -; V: TRBV2; DNA: TGTGCCAGCAGTGAAGAAGCGGGCCATTACAATGAGCAGTTCTTC; CDR3: CASSEEAGHYNEQFF
J: TRBJ2-3; size: -; D: TRBD2; V: TRBV28; DNA: TGTGCCAGCAGCCTTCTAGCGGACACAGATACGCAGTATTTT; CDR3: CASSLLADTDTQYF
J: TRBJ2-7; size: -; D: -; V: TRBV10-3; DNA: TGTGCCATCACCCTTATAACCGGGGAGCAGTACTTC; CDR3: CAITLITGEQYF
J: TRBJ2-7; size: -; D: TRBD2; V: TRBV7-3; DNA: TGTGCCAGCAGCTTCGGGGGGGGCTACTACGAGCAGTACTTC; CDR3: CASSFGGGYYEQYF
J: TRBJ2-1; size: -; D: TRBD2; V: TRBV5-4; DNA: TGTGCCAGCAGCTCCGAACCGGGACTAGCGTACAATGAGCAGTTCTTC; CDR3: CASSSEPGLAYNEQFF
J: TRBJ2-3; size: -; D: TRBD2; V: TRBV5-5; DNA: TGTGCCAGCCTCCCGAGGGAGGGAGATACGCAGTATTTT; CDR3: CASLPREGDTQYF
J: TRBJ2-2; size: -; D: TRBD1; V: TRBV19; DNA: TGTGCCAGCAGGGACAGTTACACCGGGGAGCTGTTTTTT; CDR3: CASRDSYTGELFF
J: TRBJ2-7; size: -; D: TRBD2; V: TRBV5-1; DNA: TGCGCCAGCAGCCGGGGGGACGAGCAGTACTTC; CDR3: CASSRGDEQYF
J: TRBJ2-7; size: -; D: -; V: TRBV27; DNA: TGTGCCAGCAGTGGGATGGACAGTTCCCCCTACGAGCAGTACTTC; CDR3: CASSGMDSSPYEQYF
J: TRBJ1-2; size: once; D: -; V: TRBV2; DNA: TGTGCCAGCAGGACACCGGATGGCTACACCTTC; CDR3: CASRTPDGYTF
J: TRBJ2-1; size: -; D: -; V: TRBV28; DNA: TGTGCCAGCACAGGGGTAGTGAATGAGCAGTTCTTC; CDR3: CASTGVVNEQFF
J: TRBJ2-5; size: -; D: -; V: TRBV15; DNA: TGTGCCACCAGCAGAGGTCGGGGGGCGCAGGAGACCCAGTACTTC; CDR3: CATSRGRGAQETQYF
J: TRBJ1-4; size: -; D: TRBD1; V: TRBV4-1; DNA: TGCGCCAGCAGCCAAGACAGGGGGGCTAATGAAAAACTGTTTTTT; CDR3: CASSQDRGANEKLFF
J: TRBJ1-2; size: -; D: TRBD1; V: TRBV4-1; DNA: TGCGCCAGCGGCTCCATTGGGACAGGGAGTGGCTACACCTTC; CDR3: CASGSIGTGSGYTF
J: TRBJ2-7; size: few; D: -; V: TRBV6-1; DNA: TGTGCCAGCCCACCGGCAGGGAACTCCTACGAGCAGTACTTC; CDR3: CASPPAGNSYEQYF
J: TRBJ2-1; size: -; D: -; V: TRBV28; DNA: TGTGCCAGCAACCCTCGGGGAGTTTCCTCCTACAATGAGCAGTTCTTC; CDR3: CASNPRGVSSYNEQFF
J: TRBJ1-2; size: -; D: -; V: TRBV7-9; DNA: TGTGCCAGCAGCTTAGGGGAGGGGAATGGCTACACCTTC; CDR3: CASSLGEGNGYTF
J: TRBJ2-1; size: once; D: TRBD2; V: TRBV7-6; DNA: TGTGCCAGCAGCTTAGTCCCAACTGGAAGCGGGAGTTGGGATGAGCAGTTCTTC; CDR3: CASSLVPTGSGSWDEQFF
J: TRBJ1-1; size: -; D: TRBD1; V: TRBV7-9; DNA: TGTGCCAGCAGCTTCAATAGGGACAGGGACATTTTGAACACTGAAGCTTTCTTT; CDR3: CASSFNRDRDILNTEAFF
J: TRBJ2-7; size: few; D: TRBD1; V: TRBV5-6; DNA: TGTGCCAGCAGCTTGGGACAGGGACCGGTGTACGAGCAGTACTTC; CDR3: CASSLGQGPVYEQYF
J: TRBJ2-7; size: once; D: -; V: TRBV4-3; DNA: TGCGCCAGCAGCCAAGGGCGGGCCGTCCTCTACGAGCAGTACTTC; CDR3: CASSQGRAVLYEQYF
J: TRBJ2-7; size: once; D: TRBD2; V: TRBV4-3; DNA: TGCGCCAGCAGCCAAGAGCGGGAGGTAGCCTACGAGCAGTACTTC; CDR3: CASSQEREVAYEQYF
J: TRBJ2-5; size: -; D: TRBD2; V: TRBV29-1; DNA: TGCAGCGTTGAAGAGTCCGGGGGAGGGCTCTGGAAAGAGACCCAGTACTTC; CDR3: CSVEESGGGLWKETQYF
J: TRBJ1-5; size: many; D: TRBD1; V: TRBV4-3; DNA: TGCGCCAGCAGCCAAGGACTAGAGGGGGCTAGCAATCAGCCCCAGCATTTT; CDR3: CASSQGLEGASNQPQHF
J: TRBJ2-3; size: -; D: -; V: TRBV27; DNA: TGTGCCAGTTCTCCTAGGCCAGGACGGGAGCAGTATTTT; CDR3: CASSPRPGREQYF
J: TRBJ2-5; size: -; D: TRBD1; V: TRBV7-9; DNA: TGTGCCACCGACAGGGAAGAGACCCAGTACTTC; CDR3: CATDREETQYF
J: TRBJ2-2; size: -; D: TRBD2; V: TRBV14; DNA: TGTGCCAGCAGCCAAGTTCAAGCGGGAGTGAGGACCGGGGAGCTGTTTTTT; CDR3: CASSQVQAGVRTGELFF
J: TRBJ2-7; size: -; D: TRBD1; V: TRBV5-4; DNA: TGTGCCAGCAGCTGGGACAGGGGTTACGAGCAGTACTTC; CDR3: CASSWDRGYEQYF
J: TRBJ2-7; size: -; D: TRBD2; V: TRBV4-3; DNA: TGCGCCAGCAGCCATGGGACTAGCGGGTCCTACGAGCAGTACTTC; CDR3: CASSHGTSGSYEQYF
J: TRBJ2-3; size: once; D: TRBD1; V: TRBV18; DNA: TGTGCCAGCTCATCTGACAGGGATCAAGGACCCTTGGCAGATACGCAGTATTTT; CDR3: CASSSDRDQGPLADTQYF
J: TRBJ2-7; size: -; D: TRBD1; V: TRBV19; DNA: TGTGCCAGTAGAAGGACAGGGTCCCACGAGCAGTACTTC; CDR3: CASRRTGSHEQYF
J: TRBJ2-7; size: -; D: -; V: TRBV5-4; DNA: TGTGCCAGCAGCCGTCGGACTGCCCCACCCTACGAGCAGTACTTC; CDR3: CASSRRTAPPYEQYF
J: TRBJ2-1; size: -; D: -; V: TRBV27; DNA: TGTGCCAGCAGTTTGAGTCAGGGGAATGAGCAGTTCTTC; CDR3: CASSLSQGNEQFF
J: TRBJ1-1; size: -; D: -; V: TRBV4-1; DNA: TGCGCCAGCAGCCAATCACAGGGCATGAACACTGAAGCTTTCTTT; CDR3: CASSQSQGMNTEAFF
J: TRBJ2-7; size: -; D: -; V: TRBV4-1; DNA: TGCGCCAGCAGCCAAAAGACAGGACCCCCCTACGAGCAGTACTTC; CDR3: CASSQKTGPPYEQYF
J: TRBJ2-1; size: -; D: -; V: TRBV4-1; DNA: TGCGCCAGCAGCCAAGTAGGAGCAGGGGCGAATGAGCAGTTCTTC; CDR3: CASSQVGAGANEQFF
J: TRBJ2-1; size: -; D: TRBD2; V: TRBV27; DNA: TGTGCCAGCAGTTTGGTCCTAGCGGCCAATGAGCAGTTCTTC; CDR3: CASSLVLAANEQFF
J: TRBJ1-2; size: -; D: -; V: TRBV28; DNA: TGTGCCAGCAGTGCAATAGGGACAAACTATGGCTACACCTTC; CDR3: CASSAIGTNYGYTF
J: TRBJ2-5; size: -; D: TRBD1; V: TRBV4-3; DNA: TGCGCCAGCAGCCAAGATGGCAGGGGGTCCCAAGAGACCCAGTACTTC; CDR3: CASSQDGRGSQETQYF
J: TRBJ2-2; size: -; D: -; V: TRBV4-3; DNA: TGCGCCAGCAGCCAAGATCCGCGAGGGGGTGCCGGGGAGCTGTTTTTT; CDR3: CASSQDPRGGAGELFF
J: TRBJ1-4; size: -; D: -; V: TRBV28; DNA: TGTGCCAGCAGTTACTTAAGGGAGGATGGGGAAAAACTGTTTTTT; CDR3: CASSYLREDGEKLFF
J: TRBJ2-1; size: -; D: TRBD2; V: TRBV19; DNA: TGTGCCAGTAGAACGGGAGGGCCACACGTCAATGAGCAGTTCTTC; CDR3: CASRTGGPHVNEQFF
J: TRBJ1-5; size: -; D: -; V: TRBV7-6; DNA: TGTGCCAGCAGCCGGGGTAGAGGTAGCAATCAGCCCCAGCATTTT; CDR3: CASSRGRGSNQPQHF
J: TRBJ2-7; size: -; D: -; V: TRBV6-5; DNA: TGTGCCAGCAGCCACATAGGCCAGGGGTCCGAGCAGTACTTC; CDR3: CASSHIGQGSEQYF
J: TRBJ2-3; size: -; D: -; V: TRBV6-4; DNA: TGTGCCAGCAGTGACCATAGCGGAGCCAGCACAGATACGCAGTATTTT; CDR3: CASSDHSGASTDTQYF
J: TRBJ2-1; size: -; D: TRBD1; V: TRBV7-9; DNA: TGTGCCAGCAGCCCCCGACAGGGCTACAATGAGCAGTTCTTC; CDR3: CASSPRQGYNEQFF
J: TRBJ1-2; size: -; D: TRBD1; V: TRBV30; DNA: TGTGCCTGGAGAGCCGGGACAGGGCCTCTTGATGGCTACACCTTC; CDR3: CAWRAGTGPLDGYTF
J: TRBJ2-5; size: -; D: TRBD1; V: TRBV6-5; DNA: TGTGCCAGCAGTTTGGGACAGGGAGAGGAGACCCAGTACTTC; CDR3: CASSLGQGEETQYF